Only a few counts were recorded for the clone carrying this TCR beta chain. The antigen remains unidentified. This specimen belongs to a study of T cell repertoires in cytomegalovirus infection. For the study at large: It was the public TCR beta signatures that indicated both CMV infection and matching HLA type. Study results and limitations: Summed frequency of public TCR beta families distinguished CMV carriers with the relevant HLA. The ex vivo response showed dominance by HLA-C-restricted CMV-specific TCR beta clonotypes.

TCRdb used MiXCR to reprocess the reads, holding one entry per CDR3 protein. The sample consists of roughly 500,000 distinct CDR3 sequences, about 11% of them appearing once. The CDR3 has 17 amino acids. Germline-derived CDR1 and CDR2 are MNHNY and SVGAGI (reference sequence). V was clipped by 7 bases and J by 3 bases, with 22 bases between them. Sequenced: PBMCs. V and J are TRBV6-6 and TRBJ2-1; tentatively, D is TRBD2 (5 bases). This TCR was recovered from a human donor in good health (CMV status not recorded). Some clones in this sample may be carry-over from other donors' samples. In DNA, the CDR3 is TGTGCCAGCATCCTTACGCCCGGGGTTGGCCGCTACAATGAGCAGTTCTTC. This sequence encodes CASILTPGVGRYNEQFF.